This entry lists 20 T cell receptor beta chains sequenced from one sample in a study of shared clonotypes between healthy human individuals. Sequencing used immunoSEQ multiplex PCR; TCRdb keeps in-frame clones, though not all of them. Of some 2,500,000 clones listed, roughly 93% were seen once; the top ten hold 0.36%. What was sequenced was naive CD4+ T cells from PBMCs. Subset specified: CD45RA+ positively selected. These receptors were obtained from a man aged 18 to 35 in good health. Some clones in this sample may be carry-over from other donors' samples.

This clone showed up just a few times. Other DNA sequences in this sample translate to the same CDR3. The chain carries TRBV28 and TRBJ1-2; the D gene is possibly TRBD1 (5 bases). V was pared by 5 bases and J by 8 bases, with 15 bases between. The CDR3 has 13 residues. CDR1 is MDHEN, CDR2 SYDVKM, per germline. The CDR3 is CASSPPGVGGYTF. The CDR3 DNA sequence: TGTGCCAGCAGTCCCCCGGGGGTTGGGGGCTACACCTTC.

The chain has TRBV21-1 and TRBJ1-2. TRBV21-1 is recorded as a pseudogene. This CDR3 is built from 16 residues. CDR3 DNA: TGTGCCAGCAGCAAAGGTAGGGGGGGCTTGGCCTATGGCTACACCTTC. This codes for CASSKGRGGLAYGYTF.

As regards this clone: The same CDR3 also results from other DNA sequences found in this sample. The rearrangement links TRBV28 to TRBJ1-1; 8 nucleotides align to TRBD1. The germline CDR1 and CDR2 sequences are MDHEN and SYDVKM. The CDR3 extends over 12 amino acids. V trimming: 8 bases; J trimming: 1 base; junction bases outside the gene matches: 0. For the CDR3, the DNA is TGTGCCAGCGGACAGGGGAACACTGAAGCTTTCTTT. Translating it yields CASGQGNTEAFF.

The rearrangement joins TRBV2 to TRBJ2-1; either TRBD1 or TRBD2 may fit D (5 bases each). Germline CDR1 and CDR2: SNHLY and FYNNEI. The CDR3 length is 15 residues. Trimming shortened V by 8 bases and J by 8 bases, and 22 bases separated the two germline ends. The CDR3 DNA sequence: TGTGCCAGCGGAGTTACTAACAGGATCGGGGATGAGCAGTTCTTC. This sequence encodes CASGVTNRIGDEQFF.

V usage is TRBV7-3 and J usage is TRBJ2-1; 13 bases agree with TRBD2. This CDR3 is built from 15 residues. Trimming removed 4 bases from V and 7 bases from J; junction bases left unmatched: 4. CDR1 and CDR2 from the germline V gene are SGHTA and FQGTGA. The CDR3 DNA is TGTGCCAGCAGCTCCTCGACTAGCGGGAGGAATGAGCAGTTCTTC. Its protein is CASSSSTSGRNEQFF. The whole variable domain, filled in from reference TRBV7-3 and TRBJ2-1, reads GAGVSQTPSNKVTEKGKYVELRCDPISGHTALYWYRQSLGQGPEFLIYFQGTGAADDSGLPNDRFFAVRPEGSVSTLKIQRTERGDSAVYLCASSSSTSGRNEQFFGPGTRLTVL.

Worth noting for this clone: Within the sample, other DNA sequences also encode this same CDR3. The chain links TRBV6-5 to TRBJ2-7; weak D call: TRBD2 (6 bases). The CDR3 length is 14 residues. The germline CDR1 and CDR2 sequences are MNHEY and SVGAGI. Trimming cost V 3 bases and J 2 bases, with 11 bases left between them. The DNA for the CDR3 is TGTGCCAGCAGTTATCAACGGGGGACCTACGAGCAGTACTTC. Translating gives CASSYQRGTYEQYF.

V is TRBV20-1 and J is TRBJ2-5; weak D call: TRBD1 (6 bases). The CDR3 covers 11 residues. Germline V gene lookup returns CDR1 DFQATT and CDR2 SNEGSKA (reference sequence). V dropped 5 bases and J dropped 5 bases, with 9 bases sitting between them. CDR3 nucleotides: TGCAGTGCTGGACAGCTTGAGACCCAGTACTTC. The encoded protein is CSAGQLETQYF.

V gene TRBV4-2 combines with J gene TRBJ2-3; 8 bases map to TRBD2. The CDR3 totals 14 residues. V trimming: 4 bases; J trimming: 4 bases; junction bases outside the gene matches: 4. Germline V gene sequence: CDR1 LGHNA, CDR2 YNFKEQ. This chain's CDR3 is CASSPGGVSDTQYF. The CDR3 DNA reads TGTGCCAGCAGCCCCGGGGGGGTTTCAGATACGCAGTATTTT.

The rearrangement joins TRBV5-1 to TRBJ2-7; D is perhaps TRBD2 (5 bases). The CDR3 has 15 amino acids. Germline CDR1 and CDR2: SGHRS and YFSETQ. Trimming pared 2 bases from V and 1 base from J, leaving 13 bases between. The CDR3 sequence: CASSLREAGSYEQYF. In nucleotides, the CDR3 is TGCGCCAGCAGCTTACGGGAAGCTGGGTCCTACGAGCAGTACTTC. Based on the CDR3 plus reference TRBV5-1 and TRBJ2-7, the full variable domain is KAGVTQTPRYLIKTRGQQVTLSCSPISGHRSVSWYQQTPGQGLQFLFEYFSETQRNKGNFPGRFSGRQFSNSRSEMNVSTLELGDSALYLCASSLREAGSYEQYFGPGTRLTVT.

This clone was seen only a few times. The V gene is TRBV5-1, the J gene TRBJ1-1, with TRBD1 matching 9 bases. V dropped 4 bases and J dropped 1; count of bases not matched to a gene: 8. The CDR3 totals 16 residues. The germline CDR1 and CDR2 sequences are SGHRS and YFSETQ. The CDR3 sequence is CASSPKLGQGNTEAFF. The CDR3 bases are TGCGCCAGCAGCCCGAAGTTGGGACAGGGGAACACTGAAGCTTTCTTT. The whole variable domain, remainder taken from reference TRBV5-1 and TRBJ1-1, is KAGVTQTPRYLIKTRGQQVTLSCSPISGHRSVSWYQQTPGQGLQFLFEYFSETQRNKGNFPGRFSGRQFSNSRSEMNVSTLELGDSALYLCASSPKLGQGNTEAFFGQGTRLTVV.

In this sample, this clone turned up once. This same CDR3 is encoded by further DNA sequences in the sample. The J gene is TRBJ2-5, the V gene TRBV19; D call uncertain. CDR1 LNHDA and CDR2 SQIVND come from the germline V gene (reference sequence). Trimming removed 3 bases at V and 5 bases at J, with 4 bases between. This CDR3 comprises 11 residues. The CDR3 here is CASSIRETQYF. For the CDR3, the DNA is TGTGCCAGTAGTATTAGGGAGACCCAGTACTTC.

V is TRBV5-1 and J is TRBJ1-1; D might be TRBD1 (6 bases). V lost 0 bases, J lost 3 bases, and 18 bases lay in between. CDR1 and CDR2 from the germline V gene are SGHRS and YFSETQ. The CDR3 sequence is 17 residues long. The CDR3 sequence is CASSLGDWGRGHTEAFF. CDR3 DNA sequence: TGCGCCAGCAGCTTGGGCGACTGGGGGCGCGGTCACACTGAAGCTTTCTTT.

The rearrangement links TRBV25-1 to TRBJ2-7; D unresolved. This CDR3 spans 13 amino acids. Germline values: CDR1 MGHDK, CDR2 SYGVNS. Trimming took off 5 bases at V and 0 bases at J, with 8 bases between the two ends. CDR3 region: CASSKSFSYEQYF. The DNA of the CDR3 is TGTGCCAGCAGTAAGAGTTTCTCCTACGAGCAGTACTTC.

The CDR3 loop reads CASSIGTRDENIQYF. The CDR3 DNA reads TGTGCCAGCAGCATCGGGACTAGAGACGAAAACATTCAGTACTTC. The J gene is TRBJ2-4, the V gene TRBV13; 8 positions match TRBD2. V lost 5 bases and J lost 5; bases outside the gene matches: 8. Germline CDR1 and CDR2: PRHDT and FYEKMQ (reference sequence). The CDR3 extends over 15 amino acids.

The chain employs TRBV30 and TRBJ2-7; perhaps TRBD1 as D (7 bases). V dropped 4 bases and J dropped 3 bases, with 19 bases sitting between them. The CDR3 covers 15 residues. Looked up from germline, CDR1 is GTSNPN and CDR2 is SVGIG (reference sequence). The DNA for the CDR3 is TGTGCCTGGACCCGGTGGGGGGACAGAGGCTACGAGCAGTACTTC. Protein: CAWTRWGDRGYEQYF.

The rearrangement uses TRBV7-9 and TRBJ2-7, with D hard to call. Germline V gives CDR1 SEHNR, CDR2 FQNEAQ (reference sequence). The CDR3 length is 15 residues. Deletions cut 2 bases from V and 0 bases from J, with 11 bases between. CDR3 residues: CASSLQPIDSYEQYF. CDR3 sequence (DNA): TGTGCCAGCAGCTTACAACCGATAGACTCCTACGAGCAGTACTTC.

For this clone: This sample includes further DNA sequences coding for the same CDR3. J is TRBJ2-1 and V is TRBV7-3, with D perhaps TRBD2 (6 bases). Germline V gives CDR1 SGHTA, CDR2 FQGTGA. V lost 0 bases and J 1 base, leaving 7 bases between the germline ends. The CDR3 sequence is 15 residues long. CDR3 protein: CASSLTGGSYNEQFF. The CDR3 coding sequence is TGTGCCAGCAGCTTAACGGGGGGATCCTACAATGAGCAGTTCTTC.

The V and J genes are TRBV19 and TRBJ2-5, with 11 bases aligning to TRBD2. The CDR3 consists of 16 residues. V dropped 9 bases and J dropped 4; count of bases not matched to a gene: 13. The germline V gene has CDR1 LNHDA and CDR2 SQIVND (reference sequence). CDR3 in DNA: TGTGCCAGACGACTCCCACTAGCGGGAGAGGGAGAGACCCAGTACTTC. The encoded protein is CARRLPLAGEGETQYF.

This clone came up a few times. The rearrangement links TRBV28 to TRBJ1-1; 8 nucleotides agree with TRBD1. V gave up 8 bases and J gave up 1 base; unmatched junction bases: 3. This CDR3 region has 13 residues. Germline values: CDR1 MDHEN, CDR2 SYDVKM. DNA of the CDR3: TGTGCCAGCCTTGGGACAGGGAACACTGAAGCTTTCTTT. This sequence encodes CASLGTGNTEAFF.

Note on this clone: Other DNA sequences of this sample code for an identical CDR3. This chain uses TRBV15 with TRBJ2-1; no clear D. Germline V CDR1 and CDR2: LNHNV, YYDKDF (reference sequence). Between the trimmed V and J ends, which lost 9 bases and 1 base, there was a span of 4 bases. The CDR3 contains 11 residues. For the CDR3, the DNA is TGTGCCACTCTATCCTACAATGAGCAGTTCTTC. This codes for CATLSYNEQFF.